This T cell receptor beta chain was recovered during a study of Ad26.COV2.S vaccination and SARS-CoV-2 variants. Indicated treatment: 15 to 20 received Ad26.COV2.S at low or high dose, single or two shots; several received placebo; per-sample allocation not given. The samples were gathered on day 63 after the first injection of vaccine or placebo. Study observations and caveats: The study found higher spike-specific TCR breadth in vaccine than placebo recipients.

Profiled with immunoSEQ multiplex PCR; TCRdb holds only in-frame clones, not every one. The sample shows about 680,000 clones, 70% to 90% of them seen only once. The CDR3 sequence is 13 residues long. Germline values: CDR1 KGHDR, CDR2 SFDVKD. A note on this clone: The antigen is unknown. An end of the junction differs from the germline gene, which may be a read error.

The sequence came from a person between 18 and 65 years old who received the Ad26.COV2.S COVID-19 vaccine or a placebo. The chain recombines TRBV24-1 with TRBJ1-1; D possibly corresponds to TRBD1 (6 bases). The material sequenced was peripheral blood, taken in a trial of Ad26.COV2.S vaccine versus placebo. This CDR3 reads CATSDPLAGTLIF. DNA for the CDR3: TGTGCCACCAGTGATCCCCTGGCAGGGACACTGATCTTT.